What follows are 8 T cell receptor beta chains derived from one specimen sequenced in a study of shared clonotypes between healthy human individuals. The table came from immunoSEQ multiplex PCR; TCRdb's copy has only in-frame clones and leaves some out. The data contain approximately 500,000 clones, 90% to 96% of them singletons. Sequencing was performed on naive CD4+ T cells sorted from blood. Subset of the sample: CD45RA+ positively selected. All receptors derive from a young woman in good health.

This clone was counted a few times. The CDR3 DNA is TGTGCCTGGAGTGCCAGGGAGGATCAGCCCCAGCATTTT. Its translation: CAWSAREDQPQHF. V gene TRBV30 combines with J gene TRBJ1-5; tentative D call: TRBD1 (5 bases). CDR1 and CDR2 from the germline V gene are GTSNPN and SVGIG (reference sequence). Trimming removed 1 base at V and 5 bases at J, with 9 bases between. This CDR3 spans 13 amino acids.

This chain links TRBV5-1 with TRBJ1-1, with unresolved D. Trimming left V 3 bases short and J 0 bases short, with 9 bases between. Germline V lookup: CDR1 SGHRS, CDR2 YFSETQ. This CDR3 has 14 residues. CDR3 loop: CASSSTIVNTEAFF. The CDR3 nucleotides read TGCGCCAGCAGCTCTACCATCGTGAACACTGAAGCTTTCTTT.

J is TRBJ2-3 and V is TRBV19, with D perhaps matching TRBD2 (6 bases). Per the germline V gene, CDR1 is LNHDA and CDR2 is SQIVND (reference sequence). This CDR3 is built from 15 residues. Deletions cut 5 bases from V and 1 base from J, with 13 bases between. CDR3 in DNA: TGTGCCAGTAGTTTTCGTGGCGGGGGCACAGATACGCAGTATTTT. It encodes CASSFRGGGTDTQYF.

This clone was recorded only once. This chain uses TRBV5-4 with TRBJ2-7; 12 nucleotides agree with TRBD1. Losses at the gene ends were 3 bases for V and 4 bases for J; bases not matched to a gene: 5. CDR1 is SGHNT and CDR2 is YYREEE in the germline V gene (reference sequence). The length of the CDR3 is 15 residues. CDR3 protein: CASSSAGQGAYEQYF. CDR3 bases: TGTGCCAGCAGCTCTGCGGGACAGGGGGCTTACGAGCAGTACTTC.

The chain is built from TRBV28 and TRBJ1-2, with TRBD1 identical over 8 bases. Germline trimming cut 7 bases from V and 8 bases from J; bases unmatched to any gene: 12. Germline CDR1 is MDHEN and CDR2 is SYDVKM. The CDR3 spans 14 residues. CDR3 amino acids: CASNLQAGTGGYTF. DNA of the CDR3: TGTGCCAGCAATCTTCAAGCCGGGACAGGAGGCTACACCTTC.

V is TRBV15 and J is TRBJ2-4; 12 bases align to TRBD2. Germline V gives CDR1 LNHNV, CDR2 YYDKDF (reference sequence). The length of the CDR3 is 19 residues. V lost 0 bases to trimming and J lost 2 bases; unmatched junction nucleotides: 8. The CDR3 bases are TGTGCCACCAGCAGAGATCCTAGCGGGAGGGCCTATTCCAAAAACATTCAGTACTTC. It specifies CATSRDPSGRAYSKNIQYF.

The rearrangement joins TRBV15 to TRBJ1-3, with D unclear. V shed 0 bases and J shed 4 bases, with 22 bases lying between them. The CDR3 spans 19 residues. Per the germline V gene, CDR1 is LNHNV and CDR2 is YYDKDF (reference sequence). The CDR3 loop reads CATSRDLTAPLASGNTIYF. Written as DNA, the CDR3 is TGTGCCACCAGCAGAGATCTAACAGCTCCACTCGCCTCAGGAAACACCATATATTTT.

V gene TRBV29-1 combines with J gene TRBJ2-7; 7 bases are a match to TRBD1. CDR1 and CDR2 (germline): SQVTM, ANQGSEA. The V and J ends lost 3 bases and 6 bases, in that order; junction bases with no gene match: 11. The CDR3 sequence is 14 residues long. The CDR3, as DNA: TGCAGCGTTGAGGTTACGCAGGGGGTTCGCGAGCAGTACTTC. Protein sequence: CSVEVTQGVREQYF.